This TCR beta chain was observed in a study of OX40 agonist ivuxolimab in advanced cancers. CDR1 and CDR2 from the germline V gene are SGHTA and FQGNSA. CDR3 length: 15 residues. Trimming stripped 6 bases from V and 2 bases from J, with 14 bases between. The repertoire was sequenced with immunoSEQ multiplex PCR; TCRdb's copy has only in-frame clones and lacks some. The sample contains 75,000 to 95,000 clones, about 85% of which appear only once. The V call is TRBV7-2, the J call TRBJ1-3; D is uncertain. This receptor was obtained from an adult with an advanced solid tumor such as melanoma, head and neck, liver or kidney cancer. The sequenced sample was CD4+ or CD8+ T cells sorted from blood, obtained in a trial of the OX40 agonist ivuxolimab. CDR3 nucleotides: TGTGCCAGCAGTGTTTTGGGGAAAGCTGGAAACACCATATATTTT. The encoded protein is CASSVLGKAGNTIYF.